A selection of T cell receptor beta chains follows, all from one sample in a study of blood T cell repertoires in COVID-19. Clones were sequenced by immunoSEQ multiplex PCR, and TCRdb holds only the in-frame ones, with some missing. Found here are about 150,000 clones, approximately 90% of them singletons; the top ten hold approximately 15%. Sequencing was carried out using peripheral blood. These receptors were obtained from a woman between 35 and 50 years old with acute or convalescent COVID-19. The CDR3 runs from the conserved cysteine through the conserved F or W. A D gene is named only where the DNA matches it firmly. Size is stated for part of the rows, as once, few or many counts, or as a class when the clone is expanded.

j_call clone_size v_call d_call cdr3_aa cdr3_nt
TRBJ1-1 few TRBV13 . CASSLGRQSAEAFF TGTGCCAGCAGCTTAGGTAGACAGAGCGCTGAAGCTTTCTTT
TRBJ2-7 . TRBV14 TRBD1 CASSQMGTGGYEQYF TGTGCCAGCAGCCAGATGGGGACAGGGGGCTACGAGCAGTACTTC
TRBJ2-5 . TRBV24-1 TRBD1 CATSDPGQAETQYF TGTGCCACCAGTGACCCGGGACAGGCAGAGACCCAGTACTTC
TRBJ1-6 . TRBV7-9 TRBD1 CASSLSTGTGVIPLHF TGTGCCAGCAGCTTATCCACCGGGACAGGGGTTATACCCCTCCACTTT
TRBJ2-5 . TRBV19 TRBD1 CASSSRSWKARGLWETQYF TGTGCCAGTAGTTCGAGAAGTTGGAAGGCGAGGGGGCTTTGGGAGACCCAGTACTTC
TRBJ1-3 once TRBV30 . CAWFGSQVTSGNTIYF TGTGCCTGGTTTGGCAGCCAGGTCACCTCTGGAAACACCATATATTTT
TRBJ2-3 . TRBV24-1 TRBD1 CATSAGQGNTQYF TGTGCCACCAGTGCGGGACAGGGAAATACGCAGTATTTT
TRBJ1-2 . TRBV7-9 . CASSFLRQGKGYGYTF TGTGCCAGCAGCTTCCTACGCCAGGGGAAAGGGTATGGCTACACCTTC
TRBJ1-1 . TRBV3-1/TRBV3-2 . CASSQKQRRDTEAFF TGTGCCAGCAGCCAGAAACAGCGGCGGGACACTGAAGCTTTCTTT
TRBJ1-4 . TRBV24-1 . CATSDPQGANEKLFF TGTGCCACCAGTGATCCACAGGGAGCTAATGAAAAACTGTTTTTT
TRBJ2-7 few TRBV6-5 TRBD2 CASMHTGGSYEQYF TGTGCCAGCATGCACACGGGGGGCTCCTACGAGCAGTACTTC
TRBJ1-2 . TRBV12-3/TRBV12-4 . CASSLQGLGGYTF TGTGCCAGCAGTTTGCAGGGGTTGGGGGGCTACACCTTC
TRBJ2-2 . TRBV2 TRBD1 CARRTGMNTGELFF TGTGCCAGGCGGACAGGGATGAACACCGGGGAGCTGTTTTTT
TRBJ2-1 once TRBV11-2 TRBD2 CASSLEAGGGGEQFF TGTGCCAGCAGCTTAGAAGCGGGGGGCGGCGGTGAGCAGTTCTTC
TRBJ2-1 . TRBV7-3 . CASSLNFRYNEQFF TGTGCCAGCAGCTTAAATTTCCGGTACAATGAGCAGTTCTTC
TRBJ2-1 . TRBV30 . CAWSLGAGFRSYNEQFF TGTGCCTGGAGTTTGGGGGCTGGATTTAGGTCCTACAATGAGCAGTTCTTC
TRBJ2-1 once TRBV19 . CASRKEMIGSYNEQFF TGTGCCAGTAGAAAGGAGATGATCGGCTCCTACAATGAGCAGTTCTTC
TRBJ2-3 . TRBV7-2 . CASSSGTWGTQYF TGTGCCAGCAGCTCGGGAACTTGGGGTACGCAGTATTTT
TRBJ2-3 . TRBV12-5 TRBD1 CASGLVTSDRGKDTQYF TGTGCTAGTGGTTTGGTCACTAGTGACAGGGGGAAAGATACGCAGTATTTT
TRBJ2-5 . TRBV5-6 . CASTYMQETQYF TGTGCCAGCACTTACATGCAAGAGACCCAGTACTTC